The clone carrying this TCR beta chain was counted only a few times. The antigen remains unidentified. Germline V gene sequence: CDR1 SGHTA, CDR2 FQGNSA. The CDR3 extends over 16 amino acids. V was pared by 3 bases and J by 3 bases, with 10 bases of the junction left unmatched. Broader study findings: Tumor memory CD4+ T cell TCR gene usage clustered with blood and lymph node memory CD4+ cells and lymph node naive CD4+ cells. Larger-cohort validation covered only one TCR beta V-J rearrangement.

Full-length variable regions came from constant-region reverse primers plus semi-nested Nested Universal Primer A PCR. Via MiXCR, TCRdb re-called the 5' RACE reads, giving one row per CDR3 protein. The table lists about 54,000 distinct CDR3 sequences, over 15% of them singletons. The sequence came from a female donor with breast cancer. The chain is built from TRBV7-2 and TRBJ2-5; 7 bases match TRBD2. The sequenced material came from naive CD4+ T cells sorted from blood. Subset here: naive CD4+ T cells, CD4+CD45RA+CD25-. This chain's CDR3 is CASSFTYRGGEETQYF. CDR3 nucleotide sequence: TGTGCCAGCAGCTTTACTTATCGTGGGGGGGAAGAGACCCAGTACTTC.